The TCR beta chain described here comes from a study of T-cell memory formation after mild COVID-19. Sample barcodes and UMIs were carried by the TCR alpha and TCR beta cDNA libraries that 5'RACE generated with constant-segment primers. TCRdb re-derived calls from the 5' RACE reads in MiXCR, one entry per CDR3 protein. The sample records roughly 86,000 distinct CDR3 sequences, about 15% being singletons. This clonotype came up many times. What it binds is unknown. General study results and limits: CD4+ contracting clones were mainly CM and EM; CD8+ ones, EMRA. A subset of responding clones appeared in pre-infection memory, suggesting cross-reactive memory joined. A balance of CD4 and CD8 characterized clones contracting day 15 to 85, whereas later expanders leaned CD4+.

This CDR3 is 13 amino acids long. Germline V gives CDR1 SGHRS, CDR2 YFSETQ. The V and J ends lost 5 bases and 2 bases, in that order; junction bases with no gene match: 2. Sequencing was performed on PBMCs or a T cell subset sorted from them (not recorded which). J is TRBJ2-7 and V is TRBV5-1; 9 nucleotides line up with TRBD1. The sequence came from a man between 18 and 29 years old who had mild COVID-19 (a few samples of this study predate the infection). Cell type and time point are not known. DNA of the CDR3: TGCGCCAGCAGGGGACAGGGAGCCTACGAGCAGTACTTC. It codes for CASRGQGAYEQYF.